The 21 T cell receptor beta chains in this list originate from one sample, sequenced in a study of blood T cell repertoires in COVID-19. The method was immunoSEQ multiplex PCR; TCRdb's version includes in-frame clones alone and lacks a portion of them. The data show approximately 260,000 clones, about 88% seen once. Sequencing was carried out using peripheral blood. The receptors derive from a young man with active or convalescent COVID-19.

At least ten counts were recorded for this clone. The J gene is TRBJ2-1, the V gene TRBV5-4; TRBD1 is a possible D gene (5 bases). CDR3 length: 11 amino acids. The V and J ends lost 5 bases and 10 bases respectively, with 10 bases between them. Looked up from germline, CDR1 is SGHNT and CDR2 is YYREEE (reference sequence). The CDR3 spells CASRSGYEQFF. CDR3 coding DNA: TGTGCCAGCAGATCAGGGTACGAGCAGTTCTTC.

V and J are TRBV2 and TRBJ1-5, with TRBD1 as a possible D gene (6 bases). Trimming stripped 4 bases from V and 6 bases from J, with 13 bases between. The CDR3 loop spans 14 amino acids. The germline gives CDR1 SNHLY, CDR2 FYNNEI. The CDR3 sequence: CASSAEDSSQPQHF. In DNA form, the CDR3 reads TGTGCCAGCAGTGCAGAGGACAGTAGTCAGCCCCAGCATTTT.

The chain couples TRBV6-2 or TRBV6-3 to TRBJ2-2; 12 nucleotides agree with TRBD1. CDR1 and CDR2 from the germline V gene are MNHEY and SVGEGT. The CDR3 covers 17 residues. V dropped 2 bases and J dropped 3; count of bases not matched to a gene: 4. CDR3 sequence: CASSYRDRGLDTGELFF. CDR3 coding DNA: TGTGCCAGCAGTTACCGGGACAGGGGGCTGGACACCGGGGAGCTGTTTTTT.

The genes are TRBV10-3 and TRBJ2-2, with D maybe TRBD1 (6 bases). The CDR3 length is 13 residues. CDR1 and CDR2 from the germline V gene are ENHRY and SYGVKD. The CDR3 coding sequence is TGTGCTGCATCGGGCCAGGGGCCCGGGGAGCTGTTTTTT. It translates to CAASGQGPGELFF.

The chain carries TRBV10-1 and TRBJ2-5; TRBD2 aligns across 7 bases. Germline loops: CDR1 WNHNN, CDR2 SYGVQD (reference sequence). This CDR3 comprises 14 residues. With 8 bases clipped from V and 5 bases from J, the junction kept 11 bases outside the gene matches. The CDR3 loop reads CASPTGGSMETQYF. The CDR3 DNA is TGCGCCAGCCCAACGGGCGGGAGTATGGAGACCCAGTACTTC.

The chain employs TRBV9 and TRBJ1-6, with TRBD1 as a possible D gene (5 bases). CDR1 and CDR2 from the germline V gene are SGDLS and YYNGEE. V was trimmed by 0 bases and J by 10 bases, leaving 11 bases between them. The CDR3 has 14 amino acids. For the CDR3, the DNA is TGTGCCAGCAGCGTAGTAGGGACTGGGTCACCCCTCCACTTT. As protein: CASSVVGTGSPLHF. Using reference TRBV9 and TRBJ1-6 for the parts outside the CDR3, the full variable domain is DSGVTQTPKHLITATGQRVTLRCSPRSGDLSVYWYQQSLDQGLQFLIQYYNGEERAKGNILERFSAQQFPDLHSELNLSSLELGDSALYFCASSVVGTGSPLHFGNGTRLTVT.

Written as DNA, the CDR3 is TGCGCCAGCAGCTCGGGACTTCGGCAAGAGACCCAGTACTTC. Protein product: CASSSGLRQETQYF. The V gene is TRBV5-1, the J gene TRBJ2-5, with a tentative D call TRBD2 (6 bases). This CDR3 has 14 amino acids. Trimming cost V 3 bases and J 2 bases, with 11 bases left between them. Germline CDR1 is SGHRS and CDR2 is YFSETQ.

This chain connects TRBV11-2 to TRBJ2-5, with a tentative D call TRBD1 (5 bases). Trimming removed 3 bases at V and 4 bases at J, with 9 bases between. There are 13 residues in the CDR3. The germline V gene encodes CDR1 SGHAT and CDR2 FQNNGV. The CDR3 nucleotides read TGTGCCAGCAGCTTCCGACAGCTAGAGACCCAGTACTTC. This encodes CASSFRQLETQYF.

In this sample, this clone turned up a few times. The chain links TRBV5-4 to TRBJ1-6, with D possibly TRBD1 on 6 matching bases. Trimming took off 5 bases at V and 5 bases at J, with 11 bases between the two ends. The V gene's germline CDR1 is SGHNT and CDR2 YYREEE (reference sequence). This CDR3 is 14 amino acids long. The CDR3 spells CASRHRADNSPLHF. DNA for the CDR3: TGTGCCAGCAGACACAGGGCCGATAATTCACCCCTCCACTTT.

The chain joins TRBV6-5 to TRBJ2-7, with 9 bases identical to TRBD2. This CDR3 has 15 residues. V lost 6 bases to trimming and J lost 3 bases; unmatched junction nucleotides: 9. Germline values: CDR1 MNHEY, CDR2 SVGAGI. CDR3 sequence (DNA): TGTGCCAGCAGGGTTCTAGCGGGATCTGGCTACGAGCAGTACTTC. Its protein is CASRVLAGSGYEQYF.

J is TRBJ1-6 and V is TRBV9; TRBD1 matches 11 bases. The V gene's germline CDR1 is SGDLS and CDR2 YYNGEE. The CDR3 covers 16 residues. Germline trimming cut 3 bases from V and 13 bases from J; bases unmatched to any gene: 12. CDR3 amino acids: CASSADSGTGGGPLHF. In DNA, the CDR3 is TGTGCCAGCAGCGCCGACTCCGGGACAGGGGGTGGGCCCCTCCACTTT.

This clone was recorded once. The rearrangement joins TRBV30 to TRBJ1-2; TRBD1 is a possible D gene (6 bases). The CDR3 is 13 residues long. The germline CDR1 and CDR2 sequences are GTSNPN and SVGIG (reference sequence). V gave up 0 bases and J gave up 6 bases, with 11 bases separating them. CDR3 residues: CAWSVGGPDGYTF. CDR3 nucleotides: TGTGCCTGGAGTGTAGGGGGTCCGGATGGCTACACCTTC. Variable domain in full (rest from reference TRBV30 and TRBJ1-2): SQTIHQWPATLVQPVGSPLSLECTVEGTSNPNLYWYRQAAGRGLQLLFYSVGIGQISSEVPQNLSASRPQDRQFILSSKKLLLSDSGFYLCAWSVGGPDGYTFGSGTRLTVV.

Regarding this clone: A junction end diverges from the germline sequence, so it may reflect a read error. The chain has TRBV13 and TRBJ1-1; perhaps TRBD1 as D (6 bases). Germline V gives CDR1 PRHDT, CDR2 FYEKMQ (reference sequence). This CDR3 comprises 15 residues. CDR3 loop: CANSNRALSFTEAFF. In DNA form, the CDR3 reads TGTGCCAACAGCAACAGGGCCTTGTCCTTCACTGAAGCTTTCTTT.

CDR3 nucleotide sequence: TGTGCCAGCAGCAGTGATCCCTCCTACGAGCAGTACTTC. Translated, it gives CASSSDPSYEQYF. The chain carries TRBV28 and TRBJ2-7; D not resolved. This CDR3 is 13 amino acids long. Germline CDR1 and CDR2: MDHEN and SYDVKM. V gave up 6 bases and J gave up 0 bases, with 9 bases separating them. The variable domain in full, completed from reference TRBV28 and TRBJ2-7, reads DVKVTQSSRYLVKRTGEKVFLECVQDMDHENMFWYRQDPGLGLRLIYFSYDVKMKEKGDIPEGYSVSREKKERFSLILESASTNQTSMYLCASSSDPSYEQYFGPGTRLTVT.

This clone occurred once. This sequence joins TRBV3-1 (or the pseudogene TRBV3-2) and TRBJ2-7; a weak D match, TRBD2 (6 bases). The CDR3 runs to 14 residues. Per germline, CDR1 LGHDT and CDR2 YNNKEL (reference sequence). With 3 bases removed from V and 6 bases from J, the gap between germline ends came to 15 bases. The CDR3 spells CASSHPASEGEQYF. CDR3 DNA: TGTGCCAGCAGCCACCCCGCTAGCGAGGGCGAGCAGTACTTC.

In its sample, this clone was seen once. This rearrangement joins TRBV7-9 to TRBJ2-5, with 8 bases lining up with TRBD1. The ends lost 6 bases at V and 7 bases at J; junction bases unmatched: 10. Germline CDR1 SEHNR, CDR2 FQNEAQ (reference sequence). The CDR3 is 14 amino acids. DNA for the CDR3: TGTGCCAGCAGTGACACAGGGGGGAATCCGACCCAGTACTTC. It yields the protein CASSDTGGNPTQYF. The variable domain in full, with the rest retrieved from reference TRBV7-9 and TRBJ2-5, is DTGVSQNPRHKITKRGQNVTFRCDPISEHNRLYWYRQTLGQGPEFLTYFQNEAQLEKSRLLSDRFSAERPKGSFSTLEIQRTEQGDSAMYLCASSDTGGNPTQYFGPGTRLLVL.

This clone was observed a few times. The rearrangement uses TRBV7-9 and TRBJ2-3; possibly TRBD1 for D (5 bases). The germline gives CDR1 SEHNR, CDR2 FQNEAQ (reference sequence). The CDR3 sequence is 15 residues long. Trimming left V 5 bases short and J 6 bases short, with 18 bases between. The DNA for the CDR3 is TGTGCCAGCAGCCAGGACACCGCTTCGAGGGATACGCAGTATTTT. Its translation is CASSQDTASRDTQYF.

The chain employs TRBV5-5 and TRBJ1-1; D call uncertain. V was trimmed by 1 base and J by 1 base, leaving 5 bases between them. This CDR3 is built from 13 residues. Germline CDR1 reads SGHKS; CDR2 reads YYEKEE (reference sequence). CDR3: CASSLPGNTEAFF. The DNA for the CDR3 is TGTGCCAGCAGCTTGCCGGGGAACACTGAAGCTTTCTTT.

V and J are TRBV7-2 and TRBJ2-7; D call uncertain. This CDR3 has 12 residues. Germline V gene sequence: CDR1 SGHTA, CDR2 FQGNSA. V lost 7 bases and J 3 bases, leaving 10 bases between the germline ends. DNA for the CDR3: TGTGCCAGCACCCTAATCGGCTACGAGCAGTACTTC. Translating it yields CASTLIGYEQYF.

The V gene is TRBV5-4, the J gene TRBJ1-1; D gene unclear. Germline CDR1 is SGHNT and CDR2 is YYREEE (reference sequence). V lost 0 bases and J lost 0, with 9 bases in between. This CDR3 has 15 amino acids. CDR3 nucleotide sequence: TGTGCCAGCAGCTTGGGGGCCCCGTTGAACACTGAAGCTTTCTTT. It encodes CASSLGAPLNTEAFF.

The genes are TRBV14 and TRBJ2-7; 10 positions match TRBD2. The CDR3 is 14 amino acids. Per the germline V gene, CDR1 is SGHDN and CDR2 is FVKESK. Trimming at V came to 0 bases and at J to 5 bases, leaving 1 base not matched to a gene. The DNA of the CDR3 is TGTGCCAGCAGCCAAGAAGGGACTAGCGACGAGCAGTACTTC. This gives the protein CASSQEGTSDEQYF.